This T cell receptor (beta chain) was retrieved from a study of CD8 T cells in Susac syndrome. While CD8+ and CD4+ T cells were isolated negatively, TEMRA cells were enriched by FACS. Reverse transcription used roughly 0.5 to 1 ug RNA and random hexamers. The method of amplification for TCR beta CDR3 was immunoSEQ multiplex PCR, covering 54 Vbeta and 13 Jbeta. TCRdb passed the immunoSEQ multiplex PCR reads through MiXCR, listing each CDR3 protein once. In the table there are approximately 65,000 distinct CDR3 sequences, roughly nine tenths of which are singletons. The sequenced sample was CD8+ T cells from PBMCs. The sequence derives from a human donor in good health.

The DNA of the CDR3 is TGTGCCAGCAGCTTTCTAGAAGGGGAACACAATGAGCAGTTCTTC. It specifies CASSFLEGEHNEQFF. The chain couples TRBV11-1 to TRBJ2-1; D might be TRBD1 (5 bases). This CDR3 is built from 15 residues. CDR1 is SGHAT and CDR2 is FQDESV in the germline V gene (reference sequence). Trimming took off 3 bases at V and 5 bases at J, with 14 bases between the two ends.